This T cell receptor (beta chain) was identified in a study of OX40 agonist ivuxolimab in advanced cancers. Libraries were prepared by immunoSEQ multiplex PCR; TCRdb keeps only in-frame clonotypes and omits some of them. This sample yields about 50,000 clones, of which less than 85% are seen a single time; about 13% belongs to the top ten. The germline CDR1 and CDR2 sequences are MNHEY and SMNVEV (reference sequence). The CDR3 loop spans 13 amino acids. Trimming pared 3 bases from V and 4 bases from J, leaving 9 bases between. Sequenced here: CD4+ or CD8+ T cells sorted from blood, sampled in a trial of the OX40 agonist ivuxolimab. The chain uses TRBV27 and TRBJ2-5; D perhaps matches TRBD2 (5 bases). This sequence originates from an adult with an advanced solid tumor such as melanoma, head and neck, liver or kidney cancer. In DNA form, the CDR3 reads TGTGCCAGCAGTTTCGGGGTGGGAGAGACCCAGTACTTC. This translates into CASSFGVGETQYF.